A selection of T cell receptor beta chains follows, all from one sample in a study of blood T cell repertoires in COVID-19. Generated by immunoSEQ multiplex PCR, the TCRdb table keeps only in-frame clones and is missing some. There are fewer than 150,000 clones in the sample; about 91% occur only once, and 28% lies in the top ten. Sequenced material: peripheral blood. Every receptor here comes from a human donor in a cohort sampled during active COVID-19. The CDR3 runs from the conserved cysteine through the conserved F or W. D genes are given only for firm matches. Clone size, where shown, is once, few, many, or a class for clones that have expanded.

>TRBJ1-2|TRBV19|.|15|.
TGTGCCAGTAGTATCTTTCCAGGTTCTAACTATGGCTACACCTTC
CASSIFPGSNYGYTF
>TRBJ1-2|TRBV9|many|15|TRBD1
TGTGCCAGCAGCGACTATGACAGGGGCGGGTATGGCTACACCTTC
CASSDYDRGGYGYTF
>TRBJ1-6|TRBV6-4|.|15|.
TGTGCCAGCAGTGCCTTAGGGAGCTATAATTCACCCCTCCACTTT
CASSALGSYNSPLHF
>TRBJ2-7|TRBV4-2|.|12|.
TGTGCCAGCAGCCAAGGAGGGCAGGAGCAGTACTTC
CASSQGGQEQYF
>TRBJ1-2|TRBV11-2|.|16|.
TGTGCCAGCAGCCGGGGACAAGGGGATTCCAACTATGGCTACACCTTC
CASSRGQGDSNYGYTF
>TRBJ1-3|TRBV3-1/TRBV3-2|.|14|.
TGTGCCAGCAGGAACCAGGGAACCGGAAACACCATATATTTT
CASRNQGTGNTIYF
>TRBJ2-5|TRBV6-6|.|13|TRBD1
TGTGCCAGCACTGGGACAGGGGTAGAGACCCAGTACTTC
CASTGTGVETQYF
>TRBJ2-1|TRBV7-3|.|15|.
TGTGCCAGCAGCTTTGGGACTCCTAAGACCCATGAGCAGTTCTTC
CASSFGTPKTHEQFF
>TRBJ2-1|TRBV9|few|15|TRBD1
TGTGCCAGCAGCGACGACAGGGCCCTTAACAATGAGCAGTTCTTC
CASSDDRALNNEQFF
>TRBJ2-7|TRBV20-1|.|12|.
TGCAGTGCTAGTACAGGGCCCTACGAGCAGTACTTC
CSASTGPYEQYF
>TRBJ2-3|TRBV15|.|17|TRBD2
TGTGCCACCAGCAGAATTAGCGGGGGCCGAATGGCAGATACGCAGTATTTT
CATSRISGGRMADTQYF
>TRBJ2-7|TRBV2|once|15|.
TGTGCCAGCAGTGAAGCTCGGACGGTTTCGGGGGAGCAGTACTTC
CASSEARTVSGEQYF
>TRBJ2-7|TRBV19|.|15|TRBD2
TGTGCCAGTAGTATGGGGACTAGCGGGACCTACGAGCAGTACTTC
CASSMGTSGTYEQYF
>TRBJ2-7|TRBV5-1|.|14|.
TGCGCCAGCAGCTTGGACTTCGGCAGGGCCGAGCAGTACTTC
CASSLDFGRAEQYF
>TRBJ2-2|TRBV11-3|.|13|TRBD2
TGTGCCAGCAGCAGCGGGGGGACCGGGGAGCTGTTTTTT
CASSSGGTGELFF
>TRBJ2-7|TRBV3-1/TRBV3-2|.|14|TRBD1
TGTGCCAGCAGCCAGCTACAGGGGGCGGACGAGCAGTACTTC
CASSQLQGADEQYF
>TRBJ2-1|TRBV7-9|few|11|.
TGTGCCAGCAGTTATCGACTCGAGCAGTTCTTC
CASSYRLEQFF
>TRBJ2-3|TRBV12-3/TRBV12-4|.|12|.
TGTGCCAGCAGCCAGGCCCCAGATACGCAGTATTTT
CASSQAPDTQYF
>TRBJ1-5|TRBV7-9|once|15|TRBD1
TGTGCCAGCAGCTCCACAGGGGGCGCAGGGCAGCCCCAGCATTTT
CASSSTGGAGQPQHF
>TRBJ2-2|TRBV9|.|16|TRBD2
TGTGCCAGCAGCGTAGTAGCGGGGGGGCCTGGCGGGGAGCTGTTTTTT
CASSVVAGGPGGELFF
>TRBJ1-2|TRBV5-8|.|14|.
TGTGCCAGCAGCTTGGAGACAGGCTACTATGGCTACACCTTC
CASSLETGYYGYTF
>TRBJ2-7|TRBV5-6|.|14|TRBD1
TGTGCCAGCAGCCGCAGGACAGGGGGCTACGAGCAGTACTTC
CASSRRTGGYEQYF
>TRBJ2-3|TRBV7-2|.|17|TRBD2
TGTGCCAGCAGCCGGACTATAGCGGGGGGGCCTGGGGATACGCAGTATTTT
CASSRTIAGGPGDTQYF
>TRBJ2-3|TRBV7-9|.|14|.
TGTGCCAGCAGCTTAAGACTAACCACAGATACGCAGTATTTT
CASSLRLTTDTQYF
>TRBJ1-5|TRBV30|.|13|.
TGTGCCTGGAGTGTACGAGGGGGGAGGGCCCAGCATTTT
CAWSVRGGRAQHF